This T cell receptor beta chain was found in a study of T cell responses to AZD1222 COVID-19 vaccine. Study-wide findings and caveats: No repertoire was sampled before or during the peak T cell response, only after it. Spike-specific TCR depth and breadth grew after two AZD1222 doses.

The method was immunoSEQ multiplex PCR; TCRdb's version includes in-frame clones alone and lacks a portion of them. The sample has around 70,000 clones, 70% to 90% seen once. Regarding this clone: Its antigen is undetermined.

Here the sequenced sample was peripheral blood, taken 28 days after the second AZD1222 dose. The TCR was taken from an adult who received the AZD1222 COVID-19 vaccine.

The chain's CDR3 is CASSMKRLGTGGRNGYTF. The CDR3 region has the DNA TGTGCCAGTAGTATGAAACGGCTAGGGACAGGGGGCCGGAATGGCTACACCTTC. This rearrangement joins TRBV19 to TRBJ1-2; TRBD1 aligns across 12 bases. The trim removed 3 bases at V and 6 bases at J, leaving 14 bases unmatched. CDR1 LNHDA and CDR2 SQIVND come from the germline V gene (reference sequence). CDR3 length: 18 amino acids. Drawing the rest from reference TRBV19 and TRBJ1-2, the complete variable domain is DGGITQSPKYLFRKEGQNVTLSCEQNLNHDAMYWYRQDPGQGLRLIYYSQIVNDFQKGDIAEGYSVSREKKESFPLTVTSAQKNPTAFYLCASSMKRLGTGGRNGYTFGSGTRLTVV.